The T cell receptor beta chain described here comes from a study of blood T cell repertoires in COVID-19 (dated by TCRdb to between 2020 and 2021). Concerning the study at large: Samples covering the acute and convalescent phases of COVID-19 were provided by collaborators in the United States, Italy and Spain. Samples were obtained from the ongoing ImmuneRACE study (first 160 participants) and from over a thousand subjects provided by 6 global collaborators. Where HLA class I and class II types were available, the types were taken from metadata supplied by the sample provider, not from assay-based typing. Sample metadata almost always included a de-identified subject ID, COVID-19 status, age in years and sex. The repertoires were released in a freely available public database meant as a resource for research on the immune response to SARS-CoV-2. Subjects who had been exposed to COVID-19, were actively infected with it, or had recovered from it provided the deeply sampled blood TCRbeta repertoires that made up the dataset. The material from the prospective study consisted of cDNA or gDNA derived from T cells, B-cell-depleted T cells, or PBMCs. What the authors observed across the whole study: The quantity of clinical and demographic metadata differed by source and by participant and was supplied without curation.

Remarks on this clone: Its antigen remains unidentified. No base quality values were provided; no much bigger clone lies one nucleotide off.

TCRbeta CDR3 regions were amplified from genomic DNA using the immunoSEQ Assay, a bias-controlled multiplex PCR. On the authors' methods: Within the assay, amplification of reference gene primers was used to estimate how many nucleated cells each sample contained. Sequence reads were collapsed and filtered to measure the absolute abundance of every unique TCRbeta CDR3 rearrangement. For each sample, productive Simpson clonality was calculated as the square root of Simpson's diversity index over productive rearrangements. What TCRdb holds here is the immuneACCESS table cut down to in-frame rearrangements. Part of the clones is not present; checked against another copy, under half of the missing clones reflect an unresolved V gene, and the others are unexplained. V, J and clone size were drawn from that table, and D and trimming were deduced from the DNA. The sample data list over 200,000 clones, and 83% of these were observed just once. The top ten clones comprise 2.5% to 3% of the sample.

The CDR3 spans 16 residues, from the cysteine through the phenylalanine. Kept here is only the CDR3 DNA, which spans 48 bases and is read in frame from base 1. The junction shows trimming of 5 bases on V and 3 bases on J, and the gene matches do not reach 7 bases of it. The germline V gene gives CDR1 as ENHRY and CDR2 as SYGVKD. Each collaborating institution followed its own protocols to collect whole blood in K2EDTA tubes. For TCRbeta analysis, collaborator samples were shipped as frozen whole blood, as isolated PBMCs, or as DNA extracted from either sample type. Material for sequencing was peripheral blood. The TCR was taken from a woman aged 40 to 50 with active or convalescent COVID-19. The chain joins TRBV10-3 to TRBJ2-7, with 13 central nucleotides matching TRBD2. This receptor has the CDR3 CAISQITSGGGYEQYF. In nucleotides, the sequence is TGTGCCATCAGTCAAATAACTAGCGGGGGGGGCTACGAGCAGTACTTC.